This entry concerns a single T cell receptor (beta chain). The antigen this receptor binds is unknown. Peripheral blood was obtained from about six healthy donors to serve as normal controls. This sample was included in a study of alternative splicing in chronic myeloid leukemia remission (dated by TCRdb to between 2020 and 2021). With respect to the entire study: RNA sequencing was used to profile peripheral blood taken from chronic-phase CML patients both at diagnosis and at remission, and those profiles were then compared against healthy donors. The median age was approximately 53 years at diagnosis, 56 to 60 at remission and roughly 35 for the healthy controls. Female/male counts were 11/5 for diagnosis samples, 8/3 for remission samples and 2/4 for controls. Trizol was used to extract total RNA from peripheral blood mononuclear cells of the diagnosis, remission and control samples.

What the study reported, not specific to this receptor: Blood cell composition varied strongly between timepoints, moving from enrichment of myeloid progenitors at diagnosis to enrichment of mature lymphoid cells at remission. At remission, blood cell composition was reshaped to resemble that of the lymphoid cell-enriched normal controls.

Library preparation used bulk RNA-seq. The TruSeq Stranded RNA sample prep kit was used to generate libraries of poly-A-enriched mRNA from an input of roughly 0.9 ug total RNA. Paired-end sequencing was performed on a HiSeq 2500, with each sample sequenced in triplicate. RNA-seq read length was 125 nucleotides per mate. The published analysis was carried out like this. Reads were trimmed and aligned to hg38 with STAR v2.7, with quality control by FASTQC, RSeQC and multiqc. Salmon 0.14.1 was used to quantify gene expression levels as transcripts per million (TPM). The results of principal component analysis suggested that neither trial, library batch, sequencing batch, treatment regimen nor sex drove the transcriptomic profiles. TCRdb reprocessed the reads, and each CDR3 protein sequence is entered once, without DNA. It is TCRdb's table, rather than the study itself, that gives the V and J calls and clone size. The sample table holds 350 or so distinct CDR3 sequences, of which approximately 94% were seen once. About 9.1% of the sample is taken by the ten largest.

The CDR3 runs 16 amino acids, cysteine and phenylalanine included. No DNA accompanies this entry. The germline V gene encodes CDR1 MNHEY and CDR2 SMNVEV (reference sequence). The rearrangement combines TRBV27 with TRBJ1-4. The sample was PBMCs. The sequence was obtained from a person in their thirties or forties in good health. The CDR3 sequence is CASSASLGLANEKLFF.